Shown below are 25 T cell receptor beta chains from a single sample sequenced in a study of tumor and adjacent non-tumor tissue in lung cancer. TCRbeta libraries were built with three rounds of nested PCR, modified from ARM-PCR. Each CDR3 protein gets one entry after TCRdb re-called the multiplex PCR reads with MiXCR. This table has approximately 66,000 distinct CDR3 sequences, roughly two thirds appearing once. No cell sorting was done before RNA was extracted from the tissue. More than 3 cm separated this lung sample from the edge of the tumor. Sequenced material: distant non-tumor lung tissue. The source is a man between 65 and 79 years old with non-small cell lung cancer.

In its sample, this clonotype was seen many times. The CDR3 DNA sequence: TGTGCCTGGAGTAGATCCGGACAGGTATACAATCAGCCCCAGCATTTT. Protein product: CAWSRSGQVYNQPQHF. The V call is TRBV30, the J call TRBJ1-5, with 7 bases that match TRBD1. J lost 3 bases, V lost 2 bases, and 10 bases had no gene match. Germline lookup yields CDR1 GTSNPN and CDR2 SVGIG (reference sequence). The CDR3 has 16 amino acids. The full variable domain, rest sourced from reference TRBV30 and TRBJ1-5, is SQTIHQWPATLVQPVGSPLSLECTVEGTSNPNLYWYRQAAGRGLQLLFYSVGIGQISSEVPQNLSASRPQDRQFILSSKKLLLSDSGFYLCAWSRSGQVYNQPQHFGDGTRLSIL.

With respect to this clonotype: The junction differs from germline at one of its ends, possibly a read error. The chain employs TRBV5-5 and TRBJ1-2; the D gene is possibly TRBD1 (6 bases). The CDR3 has 14 residues. Germline V gene lookup returns CDR1 SGHKS and CDR2 YYEKEE (reference sequence). Here the CDR3 DNA reads TGTGCCAGCAGCTTGGTACAGGGAGACTATCGCTACGCCTTC. Translation: CASSLVQGDYRYAF.

This clonotype was seen only once. A much larger clone sits a single nucleotide away, making a read error possible. This chain connects TRBV12-3 or TRBV12-4 to TRBJ2-1; 7 bases align to TRBD2. The CDR3 is made up of 16 amino acids. CDR3 in amino acids: CVSSLALIGRVNEQFF. The CDR3 DNA is TGTGTCAGCAGTTTAGCGCTAATAGGGAGGGTCAATGAGCAGTTCTTC.

This clonotype has more than one count but fewer than ten. The chain recombines TRBV5-1 with TRBJ2-7, with TRBD1 identical over 11 bases. The J segment lost 9 bases and the V segment lost 4 bases, leaving 9 bases of the junction unmatched. The CDR3 runs 14 residues. Germline V gene sequence: CDR1 SGHRS, CDR2 YFSETQ. CDR3: CASSIGQGAPRQYF. For the CDR3, the DNA is TGCGCCAGCAGCATCGGACAGGGGGCCCCGCGGCAGTACTTC.

The genes are TRBV30 and TRBJ2-1; possible D gene TRBD2, 5 bases. The germline V gene encodes CDR1 GTSNPN and CDR2 SVGIG (reference sequence). V was shortened by 1 base and J by 6 bases, with 7 bases between the two germline ends. The CDR3 consists of 12 residues. CDR3 in amino acids: CAWSGLSNEQFF. The CDR3, as DNA: TGTGCCTGGAGTGGACTATCCAATGAGCAGTTCTTC.

The chain has TRBV29-1 and TRBJ2-5, with 7 bases fitting TRBD1. CDR3 length equals 12 residues. CDR1 SQVTM and CDR2 ANQGSEA come from the germline V gene. CDR3: CNFDRVVETQYF. The DNA for the CDR3 is TGCAACTTCGACAGGGTAGTAGAGACCCAGTACTTC.

Concerning this clonotype: A read error may account for a junction end that differs from germline. V gene TRBV29-1 combines with J gene TRBJ1-5, with 11 bases matching TRBD1. The CDR3 is 17 amino acids. Looked up from germline, CDR1 is SQVTM and CDR2 is ANQGSEA. CDR3 sequence: CSVDIGTGGLSNQPQRF. DNA for the CDR3: TGCAGCGTAGACATCGGGACAGGGGGTTTGAGCAATCAGCCACAGCGTTTT.

A word on this clonotype: One end of the junction fails to match germline, which may point to a read error. The chain carries TRBV4-2 and TRBJ2-3, with a tentative D call TRBD2 (6 bases). The CDR3 extends over 14 amino acids. The germline CDR1 and CDR2 sequences are LGHNA and YNFKEQ. CDR3 residues: CTSNQRVVTDTQYF. The CDR3, as DNA: TGTACAAGTAACCAGCGGGTAGTCACAGATACACAGTATTTT.

This clonotype was seen more than once but under ten times. The J gene is TRBJ2-2, the V gene TRBV5-1; 7 positions match TRBD1. From germline, CDR1 is SGHRS and CDR2 YFSETQ. The CDR3 is 15 residues long. V lost 2 bases, J lost 3 bases, and 4 bases stayed unmatched. For the CDR3, the DNA is TGCGCCAGCAGCTTACAGGGGTCCTACACCGGGGAGCTGTTTTTT. It yields the protein CASSLQGSYTGELFF.

This clonotype appeared many times. The chain carries TRBV11-2 and TRBJ2-7; 7 nucleotides line up with TRBD2. This CDR3 has 18 residues. Per germline, CDR1 SGHAT and CDR2 FQNNGV. Trimming removed 5 bases from V and 0 bases from J; junction bases left unmatched: 16. CDR3 sequence reads: CASSQISRPSGTSYEQYF. The CDR3 nucleotides read TGTGCCAGCAGCCAAATTAGTAGGCCTAGCGGTACCTCCTACGAGCAGTACTTC. The full variable domain, its missing parts supplied by reference TRBV11-2 and TRBJ2-7, is EAGVAQSPRYKIIEKRQSVAFWCNPISGHATLYWYQQILGQGPKLLIQFQNNGVVDDSQLPKDRFSAERLKGVDSTLKIQPAKLEDSAVYLCASSQISRPSGTSYEQYFGPGTRLTVT.

This clonotype was seen just once. At one end the junction does not follow the germline gene, possibly because of a read error. V usage is TRBV20-1 and J usage is TRBJ2-7; TRBD2 agrees at 7 bases. This CDR3 comprises 14 residues. CDR1 DFQATT and CDR2 SNEGSKA come from the germline V gene (reference sequence). The CDR3 nucleotides read TGCAATGCTCTTCCGGGAGGTACTTCGAGCGAGCAGTACTTC. Translated: CNALPGGTSSEQYF.

About this clonotype itself: Sequence at one end of the junction differs from germline and may be a read error. The chain links TRBV6-6 to TRBJ1-4; D gene ambiguous. The CDR3 sequence is 13 residues long. Germline V gene lookup returns CDR1 MNHNY and CDR2 SVGAGI (reference sequence). The CDR3, as DNA: TGTGCCAGCAGCCATCCCGGAGATGAAATACTGTTTTTT. Amino acid sequence: CASSHPGDEILFF.

About this clonotype: At one of its ends the junction is not consistent with the germline gene, which may arise from a read error. The chain is built from TRBV11-2 and TRBJ2-2, with 8 bases fitting TRBD1. CDR1 is SGHAT, CDR2 FQNNGV, per germline. CDR3 length: 13 residues. The CDR3: CAISPQGAGELFF. The CDR3 bases are TGCGCCATCAGTCCACAGGGGGCCGGGGAGCTGTTTTTT.

A remark on this clonotype: At one end, the junction sequence differs from germline, possibly due to a read error. V and J are TRBV6-5 and TRBJ2-7; 8 bases match TRBD1. The length of the CDR3 is 13 residues. Germline V gene sequence: CDR1 MNHEY, CDR2 SVGAGI. CDR3 sequence: CASNYSTGGEQYF. The CDR3 region has the DNA TGTGCTAGCAATTACTCAACAGGGGGCGAGCAGTACTTC.

To note about this clonotype: One end of the junction fails to match germline, which may point to a read error. The rearrangement joins TRBV5-1 to TRBJ2-7; perhaps TRBD2 as D (6 bases). The CDR3 loop spans 15 amino acids. Germline CDR1 reads SGHRS; CDR2 reads YFSETQ. CDR3 amino acids: CASSFSWGDSYVQYF. As DNA, the CDR3 is TGCGCCAGCAGCTTTTCGTGGGGGGACTCCTACGTGCAGTACTTC. The full variable domain, rest sourced from reference TRBV5-1 and TRBJ2-7, is KAGVTQTPRYLIKTRGQQVTLSCSPISGHRSVSWYQQTPGQGLQFLFEYFSETQRNKGNFPGRFSGRQFSNSRSEMNVSTLELGDSALYLCASSFSWGDSYVQYFGPGTRLTVT.

Notes on this clonotype: The junction departs from the called germline gene at one end, perhaps through a read error. The V gene is TRBV11-2, the J gene TRBJ2-1; 12 nucleotides align to TRBD1. This CDR3 contains 18 residues. CDR1 and CDR2 from the germline V gene are SGHAT and FQNNGV. The CDR3, as DNA: TGTGCCAGCAGCCGCCTCCCGGGGACAGGGGGCGCAGGCAGTGAGCAGTTTTTC. Residues: CASSRLPGTGGAGSEQFF.

This clonotype was seen only a few times. Here the CDR3 omits its conserved ending phenylalanine or tryptophan, so a read error is the likely source. This rearrangement joins TRBV7-9 to TRBJ2-3; D remains unclear. Germline V lookup: CDR1 SEHNR, CDR2 FQNEAQ (reference sequence). CDR3 length: 14 amino acids. Between the trimmed V and J ends, which lost 0 bases and 6 bases, there was a span of 10 bases. The chain's CDR3 is CASSLASDRDTQYL. As DNA, the CDR3 is TGTGCCAGCAGCTTAGCGTCCGACCGGGATACGCAGTATTTA.

Comments on this clonotype: One end of the junction fails to match germline, which may point to a read error. The rearrangement links TRBV4-2 to TRBJ2-1, with TRBD1 matching over 7 bases. Germline V gives CDR1 LGHNA, CDR2 YNFKEQ. The CDR3 runs 17 residues. CDR3 coding DNA: TGTGCCAGCAGTCAAGTGGAGACAGGGAGCTCCTACAATGAGCAGTTCTTC. Translated, it gives CASSQVETGSSYNEQFF.

As for this clonotype: At one boundary the junction diverges from the germline segment, which might be a read error. This chain connects TRBV6-1 to TRBJ2-6; a weak D match, TRBD1 (5 bases). Germline V gene sequence: CDR1 MNHNS, CDR2 SASEGT. This CDR3 is built from 16 residues. Written as DNA, the CDR3 is TGTGCCAGCAGTGCCGAGGACGACTTTGGGGCCAACATCCTGACTTTC. This sequence encodes CASSAEDDFGANILTF.

A remark on this clonotype: This likely comes from a read error, as the CDR3 has no conserved phenylalanine or tryptophan at its end. The V call is TRBV6-5, the J call TRBJ1-1; TRBD1 matches at 12 bases. With V trimmed by 8 bases and J by 5 bases, 12 bases remained unmatched. The CDR3 has 16 residues. Germline loops: CDR1 MNHEY, CDR2 SVGAGI. The CDR3 DNA is TGTGCCAGCGCGCCGGGACAGGGGGCGCCGATAACTGAAGCTTTCTAT. Translating gives CASAPGQGAPITEAFY.

The chain combines TRBV30 with TRBJ1-1; D remains unclear. Germline loops: CDR1 GTSNPN, CDR2 SVGIG (reference sequence). This CDR3 is 11 amino acids long. Between the trimmed V and J ends, which lost 3 bases and 5 bases, there was a span of 7 bases. The CDR3 nucleotides read TGTGCCTGGAGAATGCAAACTGAAGCTTTCTTT. Encoded protein: CAWRMQTEAFF. Filled out from reference TRBV30 and TRBJ1-1, the complete variable domain reads SQTIHQWPATLVQPVGSPLSLECTVEGTSNPNLYWYRQAAGRGLQLLFYSVGIGQISSEVPQNLSASRPQDRQFILSSKKLLLSDSGFYLCAWRMQTEAFFGQGTRLTVV.

Note on this clonotype: This CDR3 fails to terminate in the conserved phenylalanine or tryptophan, so it likely reflects a read error. The chain recombines TRBV6-5 with TRBJ2-3; possibly TRBD1 for D (6 bases). Trimming removed 0 bases from V and 4 bases from J, with 14 bases in between. CDR3 length: 16 amino acids. Germline CDR1 MNHEY, CDR2 SVGAGI. The CDR3 bases are TGTGCCAGCAGTTACTCGATCCCGCCAGGGGCAGATACGCAGTATGTT. It encodes CASSYSIPPGADTQYV.

As regards this clonotype: Sequence at one end of the junction differs from germline and may be a read error. The chain carries TRBV5-5 and TRBJ2-1; D gene ambiguous. The CDR3 covers 13 residues. Germline CDR1 and CDR2: SGHKS and YYEKEE (reference sequence). Here the CDR3 reads CVSSLVVYNEQLF. CDR3 coding DNA: TGTGTCAGCAGCTTGGTAGTCTACAATGAGCAGCTCTTC.

On this clonotype itself: Relative to the germline gene, one junction end is altered; a read error may explain this. The chain couples TRBV7-9 to TRBJ2-1, with a possible D match to TRBD2 (6 bases). Germline CDR1 reads SEHNR; CDR2 reads FQNEAQ (reference sequence). The CDR3 runs 16 residues. The CDR3 protein is CASSFRWEATYNVQFF. The CDR3 DNA reads TGTGCCAGCAGCTTTAGGTGGGAGGCCACCTACAATGTGCAGTTCTTC.

Note on this clonotype: This may be a read error: a much more frequent sequence differs by one nucleotide. This chain connects TRBV12-5 to TRBJ2-3; the D gene is possibly TRBD1 (5 bases). Germline CDR1 reads LGHNT; CDR2 reads FRNRAP. The CDR3 spans 13 residues. DNA of the CDR3: TGTGCTAGTGGTTGGGGCTCCACAGATACGCTGTATTTT. This codes for CASGWGSTDTLYF. Supplemented by reference TRBV12-5 and TRBJ2-3, the full variable domain reads DARVTQTPRHKVTEMGQEVTMRCQPILGHNTVFWYRQTMMQGLELLAYFRNRAPLDDSGMPKDRFSAEMPDATLATLKIQPSEPRDSAVYFCASGWGSTDTLYFGPGTRLTVL.